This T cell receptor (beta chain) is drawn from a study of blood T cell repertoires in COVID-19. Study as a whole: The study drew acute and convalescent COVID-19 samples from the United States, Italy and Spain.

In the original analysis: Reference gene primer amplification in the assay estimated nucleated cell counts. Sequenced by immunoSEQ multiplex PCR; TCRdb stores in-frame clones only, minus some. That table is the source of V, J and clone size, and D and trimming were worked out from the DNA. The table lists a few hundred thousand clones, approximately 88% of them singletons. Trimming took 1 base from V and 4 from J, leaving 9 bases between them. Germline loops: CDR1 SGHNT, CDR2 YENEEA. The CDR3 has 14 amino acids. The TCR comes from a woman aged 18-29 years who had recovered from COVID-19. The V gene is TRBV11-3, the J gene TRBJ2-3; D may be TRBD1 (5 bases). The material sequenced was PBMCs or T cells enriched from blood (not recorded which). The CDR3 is CASSLGGLSDTQYF. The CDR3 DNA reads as TGTGCCAGCAGCTTAGGGGGCCTGTCAGATACGCAGTATTTT.